This is a list of T cell receptor beta chains from one sample in a study of blood T cell repertoires in COVID-19. Here immunoSEQ multiplex PCR was the method, and the copy in TCRdb shows in-frame clones only, minus some. The sample contains approximately 290,000 clones, 89% of which appear only once. The specimen was peripheral blood. The receptors were sampled from a woman aged 55-69 years with acute or convalescent COVID-19. The CDR3 runs from the conserved cysteine through the conserved F or W. Each record gives: D gene, V gene, CDR3 protein. A D gene is named only where the DNA matches it firmly.

TRBD1 TRBV19 CASSGYDRGLNYGYTF
TRBD1 TRBV6-5 CASSPRGLAGNTIYF
TRBD2 TRBV5-6 CASSLVTSGTDQETQYF
TRBD1 TRBV11-2 CASSLGDRMVDGYTF
NA TRBV4-1 CASSQGIGGLSNQPQHF
TRBD2 TRBV19 CASSIGSSGGVVTQYF
TRBD2 TRBV6-5 CASSRSGGNEQFF
NA TRBV6-1 CASSETTKNTEAFF
TRBD1 TRBV5-1 CASSSGQGAEAFF
NA TRBV12-3/TRBV12-4 CASSFRGNQPQHF
NA TRBV3-1/TRBV3-2 CASSRSGRGEGYTF
NA TRBV6-2/TRBV6-3 CASSPGGGRAYEQYF
TRBD1 TRBV19 CASSRGTDYGYTF
NA TRBV11-2 CASSLGSTLEYF
NA TRBV9 CASSHGVHTEAFF
TRBD1 TRBV18 CASSRTGGPATNEKLFF
NA TRBV10-2 CASSESGRQQPQHF
TRBD1 TRBV11-2 CASSGDSMNTEAFF
NA TRBV7-9 CASSLEGSGYTF
NA TRBV3-1/TRBV3-2 CASSQASPNTGELFF
TRBD1 TRBV18 CASSPTGTENEKLFF
TRBD1 TRBV5-6 CASREAGTGFSYEQYF
NA TRBV18 CASSPGIQETQYF
TRBD2 TRBV9 CASSVGGLAGDTQYF
NA TRBV30 CAWSHNPVPKNIQYF
NA TRBV5-1 CASTAQTGSYNEQFF
TRBD2 TRBV7-6 CASSLRGGSPYNEQFF
NA TRBV6-2/TRBV6-3 CASSSDKYEQYF